This TCR beta chain originates from a study of cytomegalovirus exposure and HLA in healthy donors. Turning to this clone: Its antigen is currently unknown.

Findings and limits, study-wide: The study reported that TCR beta sequences accurately predicted HLA-A and HLA-B alleles in most subjects.

Trimming removed 2 bases at V and 5 bases at J, with 4 bases between. CDR1 is DFQATT, CDR2 SNEGSKA, per germline (reference sequence). This CDR3 region has 10 residues. PCR primers comprised 60 Vbeta and 13 Jbeta primers. Assay used: immunoSEQ multiplex PCR; TCRdb lists only in-frame clones, some missing. This table holds about 190,000 clones, roughly 80% found once. This receptor was obtained from a woman in her thirties in good health and CMV-seropositive. Source material: PBMCs. The chain has TRBV20-1 and TRBJ2-7; D gene unclear. CDR3 sequence: CSARYNEQYF. CDR3 in DNA: TGCAGTGCTAGATATAACGAGCAGTACTTC.